Listed below are T cell receptor beta chains from one sample, sequenced in a study of naive and memory T cell subsets. MiXCR, run by TCRdb on the UMI-ligation and nested PCR reads, gives a single entry per CDR3 protein. The table lists roughly 80,000 distinct CDR3 sequences, around 9% of them singletons, with 1.2% in the top ten. Sequencing used naive CD8+ T cells from blood. The receptors were sampled from a human donor in good health. CDR3s include the opening cysteine and the closing phenylalanine or tryptophan. D genes are given only for firm matches. Size is stated for part of the rows, as once, few or many counts, or as a class when the clone is expanded.

clone size | D gene | J gene | V gene | CDR3 protein | CDR3 DNA
. | . | TRBJ2-7 | TRBV4-3 | CASSQENGYPPYEQYF | TGCGCCAGCAGCCAAGAAAACGGGTACCCCCCCTACGAGCAGTACTTC
many | TRBD2 | TRBJ2-7 | TRBV7-9 | CASTPGPSGSYEQYF | TGTGCCAGCACCCCAGGGCCTAGCGGGAGCTACGAGCAGTACTTC
many | TRBD2 | TRBJ2-7 | TRBV20-1 | CSARDRIAGPYEQYF | TGCAGTGCTAGAGACCGGATAGCGGGGCCCTACGAGCAGTACTTC
. | TRBD1 | TRBJ2-1 | TRBV12-3/TRBV12-4 | CASSRSDRAPDPPLNTYNEQFF | TGTGCCAGCAGCCGTTCGGACAGGGCCCCGGACCCCCCACTAAATACCTACAATGAGCAGTTCTTC
many | . | TRBJ1-5 | TRBV6-6 | CASSYPLRGYEGDQPQHF | TGTGCCAGCAGTTACCCCCTGAGAGGGTACGAGGGCGATCAGCCCCAGCATTTT
many | . | TRBJ1-1 | TRBV6-2/TRBV6-3 | CASRPGGNTEAFF | TGTGCCAGCAGGCCCGGGGGGAACACTGAAGCTTTCTTT
. | TRBD2 | TRBJ2-7 | TRBV25-1 | CASSEGTSVFYEQYF | TGTGCCAGCAGTGAGGGAACTAGCGTTTTTTACGAGCAGTACTTC
many | . | TRBJ2-7 | TRBV6-1 | CASSEIQSYEQYF | TGTGCCAGCAGTGAAATCCAATCCTACGAGCAGTACTTC
many | TRBD1 | TRBJ1-5 | TRBV6-6 | CASSDGQGAAPLNQPQHF | TGTGCCAGCAGTGACGGACAGGGGGCGGCCCCTCTCAATCAGCCCCAGCATTTT
many | . | TRBJ2-7 | TRBV27 | CASSLRVSRGDYEQYF | TGTGCCAGCAGTTTACGCGTGAGCAGGGGAGATTACGAGCAGTACTTC